The 18 T cell receptor beta chains below come from one sample, sequenced in a study of T cells in localized non-small cell lung cancer. Only in-frame clones appear in the TCRdb table, and some are missing; sequencing was by immunoSEQ multiplex PCR. The sample records 1,300 to 1,500 clones, roughly 30% being singletons. The sample consisted of lung tumor tissue, taken before any cancer treatment. The receptors originated from a male donor at least 60 years old with stage I squamous cell lung carcinoma.

The rearrangement joins TRBV2 to TRBJ1-4, with a possible D match to TRBD1 (6 bases). The CDR3 extends over 15 amino acids. Germline V gives CDR1 SNHLY, CDR2 FYNNEI. V shed 4 bases and J shed 8 bases, with 17 bases lying between them. The CDR3 reads CASSGQWGLREKLFF. DNA of the CDR3: TGTGCCAGCAGTGGCCAGTGGGGGCTGAGGGAAAAACTGTTTTTT.

Relative to its sample, this clone is large (0.1 to 1%). The chain combines TRBV11-3 with TRBJ1-2, with unresolved D. V lost 2 bases to trimming and J lost 5 bases, with 12 bases between them. The CDR3 contains 14 residues. CDR1 and CDR2 from the germline V gene are SGHNT and YENEEA. The CDR3 sequence: CASSLSGVRYGYTF. The CDR3 bases are TGTGCCAGCAGCTTAAGTGGGGTGAGATATGGCTACACCTTC.

The chain joins TRBV12-5 to TRBJ1-1, with 7 bases that match TRBD1. Germline CDR1 reads LGHNT; CDR2 reads FRNRAP. There are 15 residues in the CDR3. V gave up 7 bases and J gave up 2 bases; unmatched junction bases: 10. The CDR3 coding sequence is TGTGCTAGTGCCCCTCGACAGGGAACAAACACTGAAGCTTTCTTT. Its translation is CASAPRQGTNTEAFF.

This clone ranks as medium-sized. Relative to the germline gene, one junction end is altered; a read error may explain this. V and J are TRBV9 and TRBJ1-1; no definite D call. There are 14 residues in the CDR3. Germline CDR1 and CDR2: SGDLS and YYNGEE. The CDR3 loop is CASSVVAPRDTLKF. The CDR3 DNA follows: TGTGCCAGCAGCGTTGTAGCTCCCCGGGATACTCTAAAATTT.

The J gene is TRBJ2-7, the V gene TRBV28; no firm D call. Germline values: CDR1 MDHEN, CDR2 SYDVKM. V dropped 10 bases and J dropped 2 bases, with 12 bases sitting between them. The CDR3 contains 12 residues. This CDR3 is CATQFMAYEQYF. The CDR3 nucleotides read TGTGCCACCCAGTTTATGGCCTACGAGCAGTACTTC.

Sample share makes this clone medium-sized. The gene calls are TRBV4-1 and TRBJ1-1; D gene uncertain. CDR1 and CDR2 from the germline V gene are MGHRA and YSYEKL. The CDR3 contains 15 residues. Trimming shortened V by 2 bases and J by 3 bases, and 13 bases separated the two germline ends. This CDR3 reads CASSQHEVQHTEAFF. CDR3 bases: TGCGCCAGCAGCCAACATGAGGTACAGCACACTGAAGCTTTCTTT.

This chain uses TRBV11-3 with TRBJ2-7; D could derive from TRBD1 or TRBD2 (5 bases each). Trimming cost V 3 bases and J 6 bases, with 18 bases left between them. The CDR3 contains 15 residues. Germline V lookup: CDR1 SGHNT, CDR2 YENEEA. The DNA of the CDR3 is TGTGCCAGCAGCTTTGGGGGACCGAGGGGTGGCGAGCAGTACTTC. Protein: CASSFGGPRGGEQYF.

The chain combines TRBV6-8 with TRBJ2-7; D possibly corresponds to TRBD2 (5 bases). In germline, CDR1 is MNHGY, CDR2 SAAAGT. The CDR3 is made up of 12 amino acids. V dropped 11 bases and J dropped 2 bases, with 13 bases sitting between them. Here the CDR3 DNA reads TGTGCCGTCAGAGGGAAAACCTACGAGCAGTACTTC. Its translation is CAVRGKTYEQYF.

This chain links TRBV11-3 with TRBJ2-2, with 8 bases lining up with TRBD2. V lost 5 bases and J lost 6; bases outside the gene matches: 8. CDR1 and CDR2 from the germline V gene are SGHNT and YENEEA. This CDR3 spans 15 amino acids. The CDR3 nucleotides read TGTGCCAGCAGCCCCGGGACTAGTGGATCCGGGGAGCTGTTTTTT. Protein: CASSPGTSGSGELFF.

The gene calls are TRBV28 and TRBJ1-1, with D possibly being TRBD1 (5 bases). Trimming took off 6 bases at V and 4 bases at J, with 9 bases between the two ends. Germline V gene sequence: CDR1 MDHEN, CDR2 SYDVKM. This CDR3 is 12 amino acids long. The CDR3: CASRTQGTEAFF. CDR3 bases: TGTGCCAGCAGAACTCAGGGCACTGAAGCTTTCTTT.

The gene calls are TRBV9 and TRBJ2-1, with a tentative D call TRBD2 (6 bases). Germline V gives CDR1 SGDLS, CDR2 YYNGEE. CDR3 length: 14 residues. V was shortened by 5 bases and J by 9 bases, with 18 bases between the two germline ends. CDR3 sequence reads: CASRPPGLRGEQFF. The CDR3 DNA is TGTGCCAGCAGGCCCCCGGGACTGAGGGGTGAGCAGTTCTTC.

This clone came up a few times. The V and J genes are TRBV11-3 and TRBJ1-3, with 10 bases fitting TRBD1. The CDR3 totals 15 residues. The germline V gene has CDR1 SGHNT and CDR2 YENEEA. The V and J ends lost 5 bases and 3 bases, in that order; junction bases with no gene match: 4. CDR3 residues: CASSRDRGHGNTIYF. The CDR3 DNA follows: TGTGCCAGCAGCCGCGACAGGGGGCATGGAAACACCATATATTTT.

In its sample, this clone was seen a few times. The chain uses TRBV6-1 and TRBJ1-4, with 8 positions matching TRBD1. The CDR3 extends over 16 amino acids. CDR1 is MNHNS and CDR2 is SASEGT in the germline V gene. Unmatched junction bases numbered 9, after V lost 1 base and J lost 8 bases. CDR3 region: CASSEGFRTGKEKLFF. The CDR3 DNA follows: TGTGCCAGCAGTGAAGGATTTAGGACAGGGAAGGAAAAACTGTTTTTT.

This sequence joins TRBV11-3 and TRBJ2-7; 8 bases fit TRBD1. The ends lost 1 base at V and 0 bases at J; junction bases unmatched: 2. The V gene's germline CDR1 is SGHNT and CDR2 YENEEA. The CDR3 covers 15 residues. The CDR3 DNA sequence: TGTGCCAGCAGCTTAGGGCAGGGGGCCTCCTACGAGCAGTACTTC. Encoded protein: CASSLGQGASYEQYF.

This sequence joins TRBV15 and TRBJ1-4; D gene unclear. Trimming shortened V by 3 bases and J by 2 bases, and 7 bases separated the two germline ends. The CDR3 runs 14 residues. The germline V gene has CDR1 LNHNV and CDR2 YYDKDF (reference sequence). The CDR3 loop reads CATSSGGTNEKLFF. The DNA for the CDR3 is TGTGCCACCAGCAGCGGAGGGACTAATGAAAAACTGTTTTTT.

This clone is deemed large. The chain combines TRBV28 with TRBJ1-2; 7 bases fit TRBD1. Germline V CDR1 and CDR2: MDHEN, SYDVKM. V was pared by 8 bases and J by 4 bases, with 13 bases of the junction left unmatched. This CDR3 has 15 amino acids. CDR3 sequence: CASGQGVLQGYGYTF. The CDR3, as DNA: TGTGCCAGCGGCCAGGGGGTCCTACAGGGCTATGGCTACACCTTC.

In this sample, this clone is large (0.1 to 1%). The rearrangement joins TRBV6-8 to TRBJ1-1; possibly TRBD1 for D (6 bases). This CDR3 region has 14 residues. The ends were cut back, 6 bases at V and 4 bases at J, with 15 bases in the middle. CDR1 MNHGY and CDR2 SAAAGT come from the germline V gene. The CDR3 region is CASSVQTGTTEAFF. DNA for the CDR3: TGTGCCAGCAGCGTCCAAACAGGGACCACTGAAGCTTTCTTT.

The chain recombines TRBV19 with TRBJ1-1; no firm D call. V lost 7 bases, J lost 2 bases, and 11 bases lay in between. The CDR3 covers 13 residues. Germline CDR1 LNHDA, CDR2 SQIVND (reference sequence). The CDR3, as DNA: TGTGCCAGTACCCTTATCTTAAACACTGAAGCTTTCTTT. It encodes CASTLILNTEAFF.